The T cell receptor (beta chain) described here comes from a study of cytomegalovirus exposure and HLA in healthy donors. Using immunoSEQ multiplex PCR, the repertoire was profiled, and TCRdb retains in-frame clones only, with some absent. The top ten hold less than 2% of the sample, which has some 120,000 clones, about 96% seen once. As regards this clone: Antigen unknown.

The donors were members of the validation cohort comprising 120 subjects, separate from the roughly 700-subject first cohort. Notes on the study in general: Subsequent analysis showed first-cohort TCR clusters tending to co-occur in roughly 130 validation repertoires. A list of 150 or so TCR beta chains associated with cytomegalovirus was given. Diagnosis of cytomegalovirus status made by the classifier reportedly showed high specificity and sensitivity.

The CDR3 contains 14 residues. V was pared by 6 bases and J by 5 bases, with 5 bases of the junction left unmatched. Germline lookup yields CDR1 LNHNV and CDR2 YYDKDF (reference sequence). The chain links TRBV15 to TRBJ1-3; 9 positions match TRBD1. Sequencing input: PBMCs. This receptor was identified in a man aged 18 to 29 in good health and CMV-seronegative. The CDR3 sequence is CATSLDRGRNTIYF. CDR3 nucleotides: TGTGCCACCAGTTTGGACAGGGGTAGAAACACCATATATTTT.